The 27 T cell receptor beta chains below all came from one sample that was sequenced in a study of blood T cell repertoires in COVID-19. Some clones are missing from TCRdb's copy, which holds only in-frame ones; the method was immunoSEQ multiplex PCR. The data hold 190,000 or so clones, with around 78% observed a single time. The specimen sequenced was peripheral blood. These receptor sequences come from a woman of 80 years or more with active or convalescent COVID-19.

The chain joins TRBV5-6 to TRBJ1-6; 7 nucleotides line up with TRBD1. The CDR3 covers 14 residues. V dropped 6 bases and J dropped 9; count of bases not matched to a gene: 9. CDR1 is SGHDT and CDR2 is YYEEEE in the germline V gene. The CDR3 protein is CASMRDSVGSPLHF. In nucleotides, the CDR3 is TGTGCCAGCATGAGGGACAGTGTCGGTTCACCCCTCCACTTT.

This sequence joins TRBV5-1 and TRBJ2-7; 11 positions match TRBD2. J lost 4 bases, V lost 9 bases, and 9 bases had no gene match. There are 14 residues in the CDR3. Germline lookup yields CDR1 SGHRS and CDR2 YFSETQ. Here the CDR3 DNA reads TGCGCCACCAAGAGACTAGCGGGGAGTTACGAGCAGTACTTC. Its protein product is CATKRLAGSYEQYF.

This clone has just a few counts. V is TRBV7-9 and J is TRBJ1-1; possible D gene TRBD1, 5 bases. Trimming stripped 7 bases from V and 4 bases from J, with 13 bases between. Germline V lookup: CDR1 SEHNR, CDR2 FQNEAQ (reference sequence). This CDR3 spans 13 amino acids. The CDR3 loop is CASTGYQGTEAFF. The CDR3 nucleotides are TGTGCCAGCACCGGCTATCAGGGCACTGAAGCTTTCTTT.

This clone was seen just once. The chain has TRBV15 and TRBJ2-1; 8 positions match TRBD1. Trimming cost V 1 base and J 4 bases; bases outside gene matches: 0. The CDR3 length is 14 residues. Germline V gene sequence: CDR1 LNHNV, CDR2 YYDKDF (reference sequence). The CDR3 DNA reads TGTGCCACCAGCAGAGGGGACAGGTACAATGAGCAGTTCTTC. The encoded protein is CATSRGDRYNEQFF.

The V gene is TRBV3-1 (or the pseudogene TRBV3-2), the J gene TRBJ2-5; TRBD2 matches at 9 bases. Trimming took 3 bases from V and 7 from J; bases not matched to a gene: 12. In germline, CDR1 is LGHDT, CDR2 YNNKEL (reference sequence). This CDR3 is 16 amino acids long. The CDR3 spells CASSQAGTSPRRTQYF. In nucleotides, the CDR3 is TGTGCCAGCAGCCAGGCCGGGACTAGCCCACGAAGGACCCAGTACTTC.

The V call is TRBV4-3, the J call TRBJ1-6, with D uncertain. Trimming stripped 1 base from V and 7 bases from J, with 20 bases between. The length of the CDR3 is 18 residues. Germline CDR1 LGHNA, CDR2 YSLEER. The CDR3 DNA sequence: TGCGCCAGCAGCCAAGGTCCGCGGGAGGCCGGCGAAAATTCACCCCTCCACTTT. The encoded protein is CASSQGPREAGENSPLHF.

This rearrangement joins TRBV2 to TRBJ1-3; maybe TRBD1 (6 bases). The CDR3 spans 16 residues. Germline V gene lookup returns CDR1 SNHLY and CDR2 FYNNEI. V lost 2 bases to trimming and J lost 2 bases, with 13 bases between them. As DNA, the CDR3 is TGTGCCAGCAGTGAAAGTCGACAGGTAGCTGGAAACACCATATATTTT. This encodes CASSESRQVAGNTIYF. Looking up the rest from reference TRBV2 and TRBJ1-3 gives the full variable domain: EPEVTQTPSHQVTQMGQEVILRCVPISNHLYFYWYRQILGQKVEFLVSFYNNEISEKSEIFDDQFSVERPDGSNFTLKIRSTKLEDSAMYFCASSESRQVAGNTIYFGEGSWLTVV.

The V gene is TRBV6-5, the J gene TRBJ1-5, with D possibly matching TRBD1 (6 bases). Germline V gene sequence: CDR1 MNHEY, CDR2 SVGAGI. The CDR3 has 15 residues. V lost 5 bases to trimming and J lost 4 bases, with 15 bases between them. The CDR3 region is CASSTGRQGNQPQHF. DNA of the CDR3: TGTGCCAGCAGTACCGGAAGGCAGGGGAATCAGCCCCAGCATTTT.

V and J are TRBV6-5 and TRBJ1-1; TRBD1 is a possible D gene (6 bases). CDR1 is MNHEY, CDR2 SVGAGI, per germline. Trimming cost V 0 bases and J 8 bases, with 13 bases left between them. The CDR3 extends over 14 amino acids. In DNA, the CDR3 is TGTGCCAGCAGTTACTCCTCGGGGGGCGCGGAAGCTTTCTTT. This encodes CASSYSSGGAEAFF.

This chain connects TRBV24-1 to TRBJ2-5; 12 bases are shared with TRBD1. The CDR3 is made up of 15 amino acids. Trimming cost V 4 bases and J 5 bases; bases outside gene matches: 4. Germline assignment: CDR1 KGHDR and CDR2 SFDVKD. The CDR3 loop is CATSDGTGGAETQYF. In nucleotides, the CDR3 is TGTGCCACCAGTGACGGGACAGGGGGCGCGGAGACCCAGTACTTC.

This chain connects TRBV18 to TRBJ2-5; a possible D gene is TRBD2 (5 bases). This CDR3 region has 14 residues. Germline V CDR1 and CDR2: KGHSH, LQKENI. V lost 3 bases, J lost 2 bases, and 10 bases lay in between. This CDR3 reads CASSPAAVQETQYF. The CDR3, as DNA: TGTGCCAGCTCACCGGCAGCGGTACAAGAGACCCAGTACTTC. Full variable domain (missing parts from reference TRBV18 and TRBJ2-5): NAGVMQNPRHLVRRRGQEARLRCSPMKGHSHVYWYRQLPEEGLKFMVYLQKENIIDESGMPKERFSAEFPKEGPSILRIQQVVRGDSAAYFCASSPAAVQETQYFGPGTRLLVL.

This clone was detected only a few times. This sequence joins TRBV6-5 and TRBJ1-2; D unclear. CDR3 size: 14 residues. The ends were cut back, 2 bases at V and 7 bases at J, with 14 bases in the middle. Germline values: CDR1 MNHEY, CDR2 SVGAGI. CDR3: CASSYNLRDRGYTF. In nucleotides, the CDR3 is TGTGCCAGCAGTTACAATCTGAGGGATCGTGGCTACACCTTC.

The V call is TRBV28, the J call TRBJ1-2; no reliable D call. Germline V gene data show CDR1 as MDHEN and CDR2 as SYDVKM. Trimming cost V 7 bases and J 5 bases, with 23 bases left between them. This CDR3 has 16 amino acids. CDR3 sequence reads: CASIPLGQLLSYGYTF. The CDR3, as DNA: TGTGCCAGCATCCCTCTTGGGCAGTTACTTTCGTATGGCTACACCTTC.

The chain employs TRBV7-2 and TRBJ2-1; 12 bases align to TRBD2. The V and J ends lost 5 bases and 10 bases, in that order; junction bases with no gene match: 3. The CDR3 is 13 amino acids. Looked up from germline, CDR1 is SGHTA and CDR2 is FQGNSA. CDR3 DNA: TGTGCCAGCAGCGCTGGACTAGCGGGGGAGCAGTTCTTC. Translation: CASSAGLAGEQFF. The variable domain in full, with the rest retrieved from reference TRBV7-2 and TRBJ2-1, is GAGVSQSPSNKVTEKGKDVELRCDPISGHTALYWYRQSLGQGLEFLIYFQGNSAPDKSGLPSDRFSAERTGGSVSTLTIQRTQQEDSAVYLCASSAGLAGEQFFGPGTRLTVL.

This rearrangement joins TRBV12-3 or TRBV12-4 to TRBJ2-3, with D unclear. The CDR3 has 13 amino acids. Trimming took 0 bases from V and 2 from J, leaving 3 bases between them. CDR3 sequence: CASSLAATDTQYF. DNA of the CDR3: TGTGCCAGCAGTTTAGCAGCCACAGATACGCAGTATTTT.

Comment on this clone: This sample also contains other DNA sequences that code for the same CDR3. The CDR3 spells CASSLTGAGNTIYF. In DNA, the CDR3 is TGTGCCAGCAGCTTAACGGGAGCTGGAAACACCATATATTTT. The chain has TRBV7-9 and TRBJ1-3; D is unclear. The CDR3 runs to 14 residues. Trimming removed 2 bases from V and 2 bases from J, with 7 bases in between. In germline, CDR1 is SEHNR, CDR2 FQNEAQ (reference sequence).

The CDR3 here is CASNAGGGYEQYF. DNA for the CDR3: TGTGCCAGCAACGCCGGGGGGGGCTACGAGCAGTACTTC. The rearrangement joins TRBV9 to TRBJ2-7, with TRBD2 matching over 8 bases. J lost 3 bases, V lost 6 bases, and 5 bases had no gene match. Germline assignment: CDR1 SGDLS and CDR2 YYNGEE. This CDR3 is 13 amino acids long.

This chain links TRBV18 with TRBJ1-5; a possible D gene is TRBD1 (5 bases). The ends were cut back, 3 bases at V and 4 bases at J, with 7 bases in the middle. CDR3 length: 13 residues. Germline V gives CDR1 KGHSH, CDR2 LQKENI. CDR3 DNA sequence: TGTGCCAGCTCACCGGAGGGGAATCAGCCCCAGCATTTT. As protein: CASSPEGNQPQHF.

CDR3 nucleotides: TGCGCCAGCGGCAGCTGGCAGGGAAGCTCCTATAATTCACCCCTCCACTTT. It specifies CASGSWQGSSYNSPLHF. The rearrangement uses TRBV5-1 and TRBJ1-6; D is possibly TRBD1 (5 bases). This CDR3 contains 17 residues. V was trimmed by 7 bases and J by 0 bases, leaving 17 bases between them. Germline values: CDR1 SGHRS, CDR2 YFSETQ.

The CDR3 is CAISREGDTEAFF. In DNA, the CDR3 is TGTGCCATCAGCAGGGAAGGAGACACTGAAGCTTTCTTT. The rearrangement joins TRBV10-3 to TRBJ1-1; D may be TRBD1 (5 bases). The CDR3 loop spans 13 amino acids. V lost 6 bases and J lost 3, with 11 bases in between. The V gene's germline CDR1 is ENHRY and CDR2 SYGVKD.

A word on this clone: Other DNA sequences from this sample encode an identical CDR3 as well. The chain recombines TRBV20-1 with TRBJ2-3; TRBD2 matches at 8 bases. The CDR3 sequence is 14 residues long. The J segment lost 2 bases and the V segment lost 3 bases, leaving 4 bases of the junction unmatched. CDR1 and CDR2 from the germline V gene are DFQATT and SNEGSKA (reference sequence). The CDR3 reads CSASRGGDTDTQYF. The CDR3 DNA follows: TGCAGTGCTAGTCGGGGGGGGGACACAGATACGCAGTATTTT.

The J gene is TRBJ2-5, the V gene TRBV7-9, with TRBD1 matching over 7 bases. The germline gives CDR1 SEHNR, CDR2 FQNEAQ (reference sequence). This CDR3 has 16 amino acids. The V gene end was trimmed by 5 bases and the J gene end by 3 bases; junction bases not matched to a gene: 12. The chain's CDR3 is CASSQPPRGREETQYF. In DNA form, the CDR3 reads TGTGCCAGCAGCCAGCCGCCGAGGGGGCGTGAAGAGACCCAGTACTTC.

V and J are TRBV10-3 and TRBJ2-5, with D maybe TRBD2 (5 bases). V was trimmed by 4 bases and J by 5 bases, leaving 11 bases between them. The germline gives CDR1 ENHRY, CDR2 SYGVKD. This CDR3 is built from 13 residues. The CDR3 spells CAISGAREETQYF. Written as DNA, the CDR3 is TGTGCCATCAGTGGGGCGAGGGAGGAGACCCAGTACTTC.

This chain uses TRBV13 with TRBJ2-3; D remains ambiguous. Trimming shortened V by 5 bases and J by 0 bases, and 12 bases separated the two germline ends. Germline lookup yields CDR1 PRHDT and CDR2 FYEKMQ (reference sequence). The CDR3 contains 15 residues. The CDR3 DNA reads TGTGCCAGCAGCGCGATTAGCTTTAGCACAGATACGCAGTATTTT. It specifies CASSAISFSTDTQYF.

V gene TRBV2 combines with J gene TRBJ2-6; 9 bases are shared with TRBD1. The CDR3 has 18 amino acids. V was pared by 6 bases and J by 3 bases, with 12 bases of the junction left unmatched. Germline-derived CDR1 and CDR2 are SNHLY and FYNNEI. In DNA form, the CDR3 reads TGTGCCAGCAGGCCCACAGGGGGCGCGGTCGTTGGGGCCAACGTCCTGACTTTC. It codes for CASRPTGGAVVGANVLTF.

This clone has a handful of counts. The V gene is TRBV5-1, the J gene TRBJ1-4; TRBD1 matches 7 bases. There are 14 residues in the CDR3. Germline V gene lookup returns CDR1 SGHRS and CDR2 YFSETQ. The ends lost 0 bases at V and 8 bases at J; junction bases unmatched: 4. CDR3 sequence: CASSLALRGEKLFF. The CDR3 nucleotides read TGCGCCAGCAGCTTGGCCCTCAGGGGGGAAAAACTGTTTTTT.

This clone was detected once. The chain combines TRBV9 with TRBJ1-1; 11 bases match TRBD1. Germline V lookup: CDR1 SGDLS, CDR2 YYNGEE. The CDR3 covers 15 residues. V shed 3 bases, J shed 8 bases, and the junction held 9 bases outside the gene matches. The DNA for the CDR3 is TGTGCCAGCAGCGCCCGGACAGGGGGCGAAGGAGAAGCTTTCTTT. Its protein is CASSARTGGEGEAFF.